This T cell receptor beta chain was retrieved from a study of patients and donors after allogeneic stem cell transplantation (dated by TCRdb to 2018 to 2021). The V and J ends are trimmed by 0 bases and 4 bases, leaving 6 bases between them. Taken from the germline V gene (reference sequence), the CDR1 and CDR2 loops are LGHDT and YNNKEL. The CDR3 sequence holds 13 residues, the cysteine and phenylalanine included. Only the CDR3 region is kept as DNA, spanning 39 bases read in frame from base 1. The table lists this clonotype with a few counts. Its antigen has not been determined. No qualities accompany the bases; no much larger clone lies one base away. Library preparation employed RT-PCR. Sequencer: NextSeq 550. TCRdb ran its own pipeline on the public reads, namely fastp trimming at Q25 and MiXCR clone calling, and kept in-frame beta chains. Entries that share a CDR3 protein sequence are merged under the most common genes and DNA. The sample table contains 70,000 to 75,000 distinct CDR3 sequences; only one count was recorded for 26% of them. The ten biggest clones cover approximately 26% of the sample.

Recombination joined TRBV3-1 with TRBJ1-1; no confident D gene assignment can be made. This clonotype was sampled from a human donor who was either an allogeneic HSCT recipient or a stem cell or donor lymphocyte infusion donor (not recorded which). It is not recorded whose cells these are; they may come from a transplant donor. The sequenced material came from blood, either unsorted or a sorted T cell fraction (not recorded which). CDR3 protein: CASSQDHGTEAFF. The DNA sequence is as follows: TGTGCCAGCAGCCAAGATCATGGCACTGAAGCTTTCTTT. This CDR3, with the reference TRBV3-1 and TRBJ1-1 proteins standing in past its ends, gives the full variable domain DTAVSQTPKYLVTQMGNDKSIKCEQNLGHDTMYWYKQDSKKFLKIMFSYNNKELIINETVPNRFSPKSPDKAHLNLHINSLELGDSAVYFCASSQDHGTEAFFGQGTRLTVV.